This T cell receptor (beta chain) came from a study of T cells in Graves' hyperthyroidism and ophthalmopathy. This clonotype was seen more than once but under ten times. What it recognizes is unknown. Study-wide points: Onset of ophthalmopathy came a median approximately 6.5 months after the model predicted it.

Amplification yielded TCR beta CDR3 regions, with RNA transcripts as the source. In the first-round RT-PCR of the TCR CDR3, the HTBI primer set was used. One entry per CDR3 protein results from TCRdb running MiXCR on the multiplex PCR reads. The sample consists of around 660,000 distinct CDR3 sequences, nearly 45% of them appearing once. Trimming cost V 3 bases and J 1 base, with 10 bases left between them. CDR3 length: 14 amino acids. The V gene's germline CDR1 is SGHTA and CDR2 FQGNSA. The specimen sequenced was peripheral blood or thyroid tissue (not recorded which). The chain couples TRBV7-2 to TRBJ2-7; unclear D gene. The receptor was derived from an adult man with Graves' disease, either hyperthyroidism or ophthalmopathy (not recorded which). The CDR3, as DNA: TGTGCCAGCAGCTTGGAATTGCTTTCCTACGAGCAGTACTTC. Its translation: CASSLELLSYEQYF.